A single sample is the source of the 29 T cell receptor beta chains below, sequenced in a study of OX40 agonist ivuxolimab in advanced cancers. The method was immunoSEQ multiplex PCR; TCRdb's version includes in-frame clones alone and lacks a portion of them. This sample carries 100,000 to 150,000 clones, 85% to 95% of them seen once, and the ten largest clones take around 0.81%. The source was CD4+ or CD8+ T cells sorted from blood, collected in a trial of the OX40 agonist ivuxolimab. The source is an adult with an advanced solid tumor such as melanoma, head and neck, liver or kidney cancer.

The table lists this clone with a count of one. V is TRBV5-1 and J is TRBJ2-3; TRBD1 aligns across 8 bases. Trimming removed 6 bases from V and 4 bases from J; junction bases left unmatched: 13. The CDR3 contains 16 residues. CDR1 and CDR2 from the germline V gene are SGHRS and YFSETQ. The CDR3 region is CASNLNPGGFSDTQYF. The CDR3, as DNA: TGCGCCAGCAATCTCAACCCAGGGGGCTTCTCAGATACGCAGTATTTT.

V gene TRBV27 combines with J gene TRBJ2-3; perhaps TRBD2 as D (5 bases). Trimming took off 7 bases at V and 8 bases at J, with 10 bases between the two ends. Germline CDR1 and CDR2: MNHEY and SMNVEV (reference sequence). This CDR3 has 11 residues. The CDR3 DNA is TGTGCCAGCACAATGGGAGTTACGCAGTATTTT. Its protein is CASTMGVTQYF.

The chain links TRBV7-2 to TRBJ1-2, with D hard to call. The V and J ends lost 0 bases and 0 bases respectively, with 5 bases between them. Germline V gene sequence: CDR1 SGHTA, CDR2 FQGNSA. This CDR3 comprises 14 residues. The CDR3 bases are TGTGCCAGCAGCTTAGCACCGACTAACTATGGCTACACCTTC. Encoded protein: CASSLAPTNYGYTF.

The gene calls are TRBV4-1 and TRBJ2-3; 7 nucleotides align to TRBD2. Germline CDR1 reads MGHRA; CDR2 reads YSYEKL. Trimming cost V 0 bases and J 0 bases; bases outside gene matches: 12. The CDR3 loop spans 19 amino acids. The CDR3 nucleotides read TGCGCCAGCAGCCAAGAAAAGGGGAGGGGCCGGAGAAGCACAGATACGCAGTATTTT. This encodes CASSQEKGRGRRSTDTQYF.

CDR3 amino acids: CAISGQGRKETQYF. The CDR3 region has the DNA TGTGCCATCAGTGGACAGGGAAGGAAAGAGACCCAGTACTTC. The chain uses TRBV10-3 and TRBJ2-5; TRBD1 agrees at 7 bases. The CDR3 loop spans 14 amino acids. Germline trimming cut 4 bases from V and 3 bases from J; bases unmatched to any gene: 5. CDR1 is ENHRY, CDR2 SYGVKD, per germline.

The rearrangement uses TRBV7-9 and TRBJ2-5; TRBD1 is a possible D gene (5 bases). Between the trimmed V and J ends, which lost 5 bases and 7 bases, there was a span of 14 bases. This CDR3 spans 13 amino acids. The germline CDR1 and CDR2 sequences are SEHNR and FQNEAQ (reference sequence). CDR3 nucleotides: TGTGCCAGCAGCAGTAGGGGCACGGGGACCCAGTACTTC. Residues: CASSSRGTGTQYF.

The CDR3 DNA reads as TGTGCCAGCAGCTTAGGTCTTGGACTAGCGGGAGGATCCGGGGAGCTGTTTTTT. Translating it yields CASSLGLGLAGGSGELFF. This rearrangement joins TRBV11-2 to TRBJ2-2, with 14 bases fitting TRBD2. Germline CDR1 is SGHAT and CDR2 is FQNNGV. CDR3 size: 18 residues. Trimming at V came to 1 base and at J to 6 bases, leaving 7 bases not matched to a gene.

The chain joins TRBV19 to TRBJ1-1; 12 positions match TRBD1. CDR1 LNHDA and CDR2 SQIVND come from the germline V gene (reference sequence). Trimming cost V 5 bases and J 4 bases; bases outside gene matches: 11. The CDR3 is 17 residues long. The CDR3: CASSSRDRGRVATEAFF. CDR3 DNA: TGTGCCAGTAGTTCCCGGGACAGGGGGCGCGTGGCCACTGAAGCTTTCTTT.

CDR3 DNA sequence: TGTGCCAGCAGCTTGGATTGGGGTACCTACGAGCAGTACTTC. Translation: CASSLDWGTYEQYF. The J gene is TRBJ2-7, the V gene TRBV5-4; no clear D gene. Germline lookup yields CDR1 SGHNT and CDR2 YYREEE (reference sequence). The CDR3 is 14 amino acids. Trimming took off 0 bases at V and 2 bases at J, with 9 bases between the two ends.

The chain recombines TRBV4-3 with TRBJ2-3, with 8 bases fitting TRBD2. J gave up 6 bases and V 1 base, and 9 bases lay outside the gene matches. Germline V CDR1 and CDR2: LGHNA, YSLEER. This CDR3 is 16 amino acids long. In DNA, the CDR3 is TGCGCCAGCAGCCAAGGATCAGCGGGAGTCCCCGATACGCAGTATTTT. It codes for CASSQGSAGVPDTQYF.

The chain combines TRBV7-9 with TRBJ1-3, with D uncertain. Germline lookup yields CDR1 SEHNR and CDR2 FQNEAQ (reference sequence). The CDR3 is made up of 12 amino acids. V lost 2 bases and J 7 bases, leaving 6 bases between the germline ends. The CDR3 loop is CASSLSGNTIYF. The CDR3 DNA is TGTGCCAGCAGCTTATCGGGGAACACCATATATTTT.

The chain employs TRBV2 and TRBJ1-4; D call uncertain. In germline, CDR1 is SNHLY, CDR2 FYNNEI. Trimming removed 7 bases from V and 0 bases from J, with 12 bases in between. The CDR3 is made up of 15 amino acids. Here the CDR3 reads CASKVGLSTNEKLFF. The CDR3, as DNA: TGTGCCAGCAAGGTCGGCCTCTCAACTAATGAAAAACTGTTTTTT.

The CDR3 loop reads CASRKNGPDEQYF. The CDR3 DNA reads as TGTGCCAGCAGAAAAAACGGTCCGGACGAGCAGTACTTC. This chain connects TRBV11-3 to TRBJ2-7; D remains ambiguous. The CDR3 loop spans 13 amino acids. Trimming took off 6 bases at V and 5 bases at J, with 14 bases between the two ends. Germline V gives CDR1 SGHNT, CDR2 YENEEA.

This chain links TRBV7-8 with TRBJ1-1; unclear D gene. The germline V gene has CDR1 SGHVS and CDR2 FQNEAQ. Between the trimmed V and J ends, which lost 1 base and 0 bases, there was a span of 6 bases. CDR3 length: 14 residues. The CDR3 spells CASSLVDMNTEAFF. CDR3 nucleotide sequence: TGTGCCAGCAGCTTAGTCGACATGAACACTGAAGCTTTCTTT.

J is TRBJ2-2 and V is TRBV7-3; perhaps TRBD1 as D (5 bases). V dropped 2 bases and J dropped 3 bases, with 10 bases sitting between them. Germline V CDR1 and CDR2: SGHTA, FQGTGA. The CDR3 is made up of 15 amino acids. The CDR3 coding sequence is TGTGCCAGCAGCTTATCCAGGGTGGACACCGGGGAGCTGTTTTTT. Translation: CASSLSRVDTGELFF.

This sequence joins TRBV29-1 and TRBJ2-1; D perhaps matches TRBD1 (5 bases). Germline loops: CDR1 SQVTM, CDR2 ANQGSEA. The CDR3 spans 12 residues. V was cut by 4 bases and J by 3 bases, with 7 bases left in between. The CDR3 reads CSVGQNYNEQFF. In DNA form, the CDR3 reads TGCAGCGTTGGACAGAACTACAATGAGCAGTTCTTC.

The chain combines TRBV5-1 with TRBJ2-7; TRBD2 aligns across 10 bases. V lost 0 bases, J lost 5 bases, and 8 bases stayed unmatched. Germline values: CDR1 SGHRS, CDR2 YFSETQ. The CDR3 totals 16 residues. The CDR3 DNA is TGCGCCAGCAGCTTGGGTTCCCTAGCGGGAGTCGACGAGCAGTACTTC. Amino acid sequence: CASSLGSLAGVDEQYF.

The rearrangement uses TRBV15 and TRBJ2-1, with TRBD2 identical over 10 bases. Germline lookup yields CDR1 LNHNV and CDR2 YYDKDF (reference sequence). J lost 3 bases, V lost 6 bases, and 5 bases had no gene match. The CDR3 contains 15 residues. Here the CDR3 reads CATRQEREGYNEQFF. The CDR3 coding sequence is TGTGCCACCAGACAGGAGCGGGAGGGCTACAATGAGCAGTTCTTC.

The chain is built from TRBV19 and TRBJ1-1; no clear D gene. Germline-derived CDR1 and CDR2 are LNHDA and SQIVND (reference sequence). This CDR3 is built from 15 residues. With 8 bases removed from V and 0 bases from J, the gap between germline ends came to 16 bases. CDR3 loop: CASGGRGSVNTEAFF. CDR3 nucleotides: TGTGCCAGTGGCGGCAGAGGATCCGTGAACACTGAAGCTTTCTTT. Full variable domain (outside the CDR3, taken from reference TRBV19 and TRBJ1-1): DGGITQSPKYLFRKEGQNVTLSCEQNLNHDAMYWYRQDPGQGLRLIYYSQIVNDFQKGDIAEGYSVSREKKESFPLTVTSAQKNPTAFYLCASGGRGSVNTEAFFGQGTRLTVV.

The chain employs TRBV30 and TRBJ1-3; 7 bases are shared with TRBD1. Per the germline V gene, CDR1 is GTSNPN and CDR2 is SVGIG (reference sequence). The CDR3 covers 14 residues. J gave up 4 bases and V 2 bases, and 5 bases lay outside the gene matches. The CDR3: CAWSPRGSGNTIYF. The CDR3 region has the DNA TGTGCCTGGAGTCCCAGGGGGTCAGGAAACACCATATATTTT. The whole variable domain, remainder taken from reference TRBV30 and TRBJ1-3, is SQTIHQWPATLVQPVGSPLSLECTVEGTSNPNLYWYRQAAGRGLQLLFYSVGIGQISSEVPQNLSASRPQDRQFILSSKKLLLSDSGFYLCAWSPRGSGNTIYFGEGSWLTVV.

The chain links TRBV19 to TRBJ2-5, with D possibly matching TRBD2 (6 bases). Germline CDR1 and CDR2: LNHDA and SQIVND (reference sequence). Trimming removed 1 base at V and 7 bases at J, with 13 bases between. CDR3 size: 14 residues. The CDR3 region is CASSIGGGTGTQYF. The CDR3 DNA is TGTGCCAGTAGTATAGGGGGAGGTACTGGGACCCAGTACTTC.

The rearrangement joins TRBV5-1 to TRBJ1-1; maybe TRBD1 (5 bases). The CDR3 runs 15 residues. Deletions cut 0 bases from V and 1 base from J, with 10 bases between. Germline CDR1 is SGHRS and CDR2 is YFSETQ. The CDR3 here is CASSLEGAKNTEAFF. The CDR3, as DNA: TGCGCCAGCAGCTTGGAAGGGGCCAAGAACACTGAAGCTTTCTTT.

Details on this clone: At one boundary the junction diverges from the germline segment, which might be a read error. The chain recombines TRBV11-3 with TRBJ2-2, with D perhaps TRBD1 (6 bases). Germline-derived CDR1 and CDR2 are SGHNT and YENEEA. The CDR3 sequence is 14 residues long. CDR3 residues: CASNLAGDTGELFF. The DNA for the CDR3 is TGTGCCAGCAACTTAGCAGGGGACACCGGGGAGCTGTTTTTT.

The CDR3 DNA reads TGTGCCAGCAGCGCCTCCCCGGACACCACCTACAATGAGCAGTTCTTC. It yields the protein CASSASPDTTYNEQFF. The V gene is TRBV9, the J gene TRBJ2-1, with D maybe TRBD1 (5 bases). The CDR3 is 16 amino acids. V dropped 3 bases and J dropped 2 bases, with 15 bases sitting between them. Germline assignment: CDR1 SGDLS and CDR2 YYNGEE.

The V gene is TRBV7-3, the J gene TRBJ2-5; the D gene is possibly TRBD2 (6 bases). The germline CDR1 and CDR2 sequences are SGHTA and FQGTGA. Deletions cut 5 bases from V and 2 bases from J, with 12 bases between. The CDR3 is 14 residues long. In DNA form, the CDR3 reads TGTGCCAGCAGCCCGGGACTGGAGCAAGAGACCCAGTACTTC. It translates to CASSPGLEQETQYF.

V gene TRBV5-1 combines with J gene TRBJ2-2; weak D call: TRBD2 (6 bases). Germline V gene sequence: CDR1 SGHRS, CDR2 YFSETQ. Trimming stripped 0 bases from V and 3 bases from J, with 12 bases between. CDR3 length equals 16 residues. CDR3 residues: CASSLGLVGDTGELFF. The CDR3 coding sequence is TGCGCCAGCAGCTTGGGACTAGTCGGGGACACCGGGGAGCTGTTTTTT.

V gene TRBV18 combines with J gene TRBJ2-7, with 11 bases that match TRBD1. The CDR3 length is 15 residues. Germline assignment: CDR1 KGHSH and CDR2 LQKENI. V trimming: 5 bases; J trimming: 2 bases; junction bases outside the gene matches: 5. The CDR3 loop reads CASSSPGQGAYEQYF. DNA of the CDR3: TGTGCCAGCTCATCCCCGGGACAGGGGGCCTACGAGCAGTACTTC.

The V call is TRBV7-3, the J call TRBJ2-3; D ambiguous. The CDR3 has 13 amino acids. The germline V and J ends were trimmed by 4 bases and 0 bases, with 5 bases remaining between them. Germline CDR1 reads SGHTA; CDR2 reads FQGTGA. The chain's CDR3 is CASSSASTDTQYF. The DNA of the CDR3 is TGTGCCAGCAGCTCCGCTAGCACAGATACGCAGTATTTT.

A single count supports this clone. The CDR3 is CASSLGETGGWTEAFF. CDR3 nucleotides: TGTGCCAGCAGCTTAGGGGAGACAGGGGGTTGGACTGAAGCTTTCTTT. This sequence joins TRBV7-9 and TRBJ1-1; 9 bases map to TRBD1. With 1 base clipped from V and 5 bases from J, the junction kept 8 bases outside the gene matches. Per germline, CDR1 SEHNR and CDR2 FQNEAQ (reference sequence). The CDR3 loop spans 16 amino acids.